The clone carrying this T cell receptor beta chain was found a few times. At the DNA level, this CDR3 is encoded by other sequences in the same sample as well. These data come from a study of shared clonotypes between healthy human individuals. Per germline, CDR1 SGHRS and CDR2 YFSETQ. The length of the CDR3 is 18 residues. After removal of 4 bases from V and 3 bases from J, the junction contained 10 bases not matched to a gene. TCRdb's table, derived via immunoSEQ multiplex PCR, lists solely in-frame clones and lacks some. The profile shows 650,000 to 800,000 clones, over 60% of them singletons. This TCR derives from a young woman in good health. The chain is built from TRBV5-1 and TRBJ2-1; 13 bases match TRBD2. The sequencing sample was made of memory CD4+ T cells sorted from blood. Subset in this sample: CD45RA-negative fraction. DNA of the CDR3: TGCGCCAGCAGCGAACTAGCGGGAGGGCCGGTGGGCTACAATGAGCAGTTCTTC. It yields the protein CASSELAGGPVGYNEQFF. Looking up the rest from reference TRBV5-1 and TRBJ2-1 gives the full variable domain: KAGVTQTPRYLIKTRGQQVTLSCSPISGHRSVSWYQQTPGQGLQFLFEYFSETQRNKGNFPGRFSGRQFSNSRSEMNVSTLELGDSALYLCASSELAGGPVGYNEQFFGPGTRLTVL.